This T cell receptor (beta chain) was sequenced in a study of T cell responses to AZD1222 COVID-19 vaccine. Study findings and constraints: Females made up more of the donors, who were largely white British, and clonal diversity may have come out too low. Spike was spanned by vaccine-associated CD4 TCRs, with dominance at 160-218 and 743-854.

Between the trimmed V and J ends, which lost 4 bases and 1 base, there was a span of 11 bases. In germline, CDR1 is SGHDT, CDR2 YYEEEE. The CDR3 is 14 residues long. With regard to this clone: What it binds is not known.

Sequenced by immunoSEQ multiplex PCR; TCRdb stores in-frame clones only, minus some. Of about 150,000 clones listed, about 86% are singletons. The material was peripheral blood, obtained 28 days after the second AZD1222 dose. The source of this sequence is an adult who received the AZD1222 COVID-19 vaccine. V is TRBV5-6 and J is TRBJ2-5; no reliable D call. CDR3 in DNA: TGTGCCAGCAGCACCGGACGGTCCCAAGAGACCCAGTACTTC. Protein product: CASSTGRSQETQYF.